Below, 27 T cell receptor beta chains from the same sample are listed, as sequenced in a study of blood T cell repertoires in COVID-19. Data came from immunoSEQ multiplex PCR; TCRdb stores just in-frame clones and leaves some out. Of roughly 49,000 clones detected, approximately 91% appear once; the ten largest clones hold 27%. Sequenced input: peripheral blood. The receptors derive from a human donor in a cohort sampled during active COVID-19.

This chain uses TRBV3-1 (or the pseudogene TRBV3-2) with TRBJ2-2, with D possibly matching TRBD2 (6 bases). Germline assignment: CDR1 LGHDT and CDR2 YNNKEL (reference sequence). The germline V and J ends were trimmed by 1 base and 5 bases, with 17 bases remaining between them. The CDR3 runs 17 residues. In DNA form, the CDR3 reads TGTGCCAGCAGCCAAGGGGTGGGACTCCTTTCGACCGGGGAGCTGTTTTTT. Protein product: CASSQGVGLLSTGELFF.

The gene calls are TRBV27 and TRBJ2-2, with TRBD2 matching over 7 bases. J was trimmed by 1 base and V by 6 bases; bases with no gene match: 11. CDR1 and CDR2 from the germline V gene are MNHEY and SMNVEV (reference sequence). The CDR3 totals 17 residues. The DNA of the CDR3 is TGTGCCAGCAGACTGCACCGGGCGGGGGTGAACACCGGGGAGCTGTTTTTT. This encodes CASRLHRAGVNTGELFF.

V gene TRBV28 combines with J gene TRBJ2-2; possible D gene TRBD1, 5 bases. This CDR3 has 15 residues. The ends were cut back, 3 bases at V and 6 bases at J, with 14 bases in the middle. CDR1 MDHEN and CDR2 SYDVKM come from the germline V gene. This chain's CDR3 is CASSFGIRVPGELFF. In DNA form, the CDR3 reads TGTGCCAGCAGTTTTGGGATCAGGGTTCCCGGGGAGCTGTTTTTT. The full variable domain, its missing parts supplied by reference TRBV28 and TRBJ2-2, is DVKVTQSSRYLVKRTGEKVFLECVQDMDHENMFWYRQDPGLGLRLIYFSYDVKMKEKGDIPEGYSVSREKKERFSLILESASTNQTSMYLCASSFGIRVPGELFFGEGSRLTVL.

In DNA, the CDR3 is TGTGCCAGCAGTGAATTGGCAGGGGTAGGTTACGAGCAGTACTTC. Its translation is CASSELAGVGYEQYF. The chain is built from TRBV2 and TRBJ2-7; a weak D match, TRBD1 (6 bases). Trimming stripped 2 bases from V and 4 bases from J, with 15 bases between. The CDR3 is 15 amino acids. Per the germline V gene, CDR1 is SNHLY and CDR2 is FYNNEI.

The CDR3 here is CASSLRTGGLETQYF. CDR3 nucleotide sequence: TGTGCCAGCAGCTTAAGGACAGGTGGTCTGGAGACCCAGTACTTC. This rearrangement joins TRBV5-6 to TRBJ2-5, with TRBD1 matching over 7 bases. Germline V gene sequence: CDR1 SGHDT, CDR2 YYEEEE. After removal of 2 bases from V and 5 bases from J, the junction contained 9 bases not matched to a gene. This CDR3 comprises 15 residues.

This clone was counted a few times. This chain joins TRBV5-1 and TRBJ2-5, with 15 nucleotides matching TRBD2. V dropped 4 bases and J dropped 1; count of bases not matched to a gene: 11. CDR1 SGHRS and CDR2 YFSETQ come from the germline V gene. CDR3 length: 19 amino acids. Here the CDR3 DNA reads TGCGCCAGCAGCGCGGGACTAGCGGGAGGCGGTCTTCCCCAAGAGACCCAGTACTTC. It translates to CASSAGLAGGGLPQETQYF.

This clone was picked up a small number of times. The CDR3 nucleotides read TGTGCAAGTCGCTTAGCTCGCAGCGGTTCCTCCTACGAGCAGTACGTC. Amino acids: CASRLARSGSSYEQYV. The rearrangement joins TRBV12-2 to TRBJ2-7; the listed D gene, TRBD2, was not tested against the DNA. TRBV12-2 is listed as a pseudogene. The CDR3 loop spans 16 amino acids.

The CDR3 is CASSYSADQGQYF. CDR3 DNA sequence: TGTGCCAGCAGTTACTCGGCGGACCAGGGGCAGTACTTC. V usage is TRBV6-5 and J usage is TRBJ2-7; TRBD1 might be the D (5 bases). CDR1 and CDR2 (germline): MNHEY, SVGAGI. Trimming removed 0 bases at V and 9 bases at J, with 12 bases between. The CDR3 sequence is 13 residues long.

This chain uses TRBV4-3 with TRBJ2-2, with TRBD2 matching over 8 bases. The J segment lost 7 bases and the V segment lost 0 bases, leaving 7 bases of the junction unmatched. This CDR3 contains 16 residues. Germline-derived CDR1 and CDR2 are LGHNA and YSLEER. The CDR3 nucleotides read TGCGCCAGCAGCCAAGATCGGAGCGGGAGTGGCGGGGAGCTGTTTTTT. Protein product: CASSQDRSGSGGELFF.

This clone was observed a handful of times. The V and J genes are TRBV30 and TRBJ2-1; D unclear. The CDR3 runs 13 residues. Germline V lookup: CDR1 GTSNPN, CDR2 SVGIG (reference sequence). V lost 1 base and J lost 0, with 4 bases in between. CDR3 DNA sequence: TGTGCCTGGAGTGGGCTCTCCTACAATGAGCAGTTCTTC. It translates to CAWSGLSYNEQFF.

The CDR3 DNA reads as TGTGCCAGCAGCCGACAGGGAGGCACAGATACGCAGTATTTT. It translates to CASSRQGGTDTQYF. V is TRBV27 and J is TRBJ2-3; 7 nucleotides line up with TRBD1. Looked up from germline, CDR1 is MNHEY and CDR2 is SMNVEV (reference sequence). CDR3 length equals 14 residues. Unmatched junction bases numbered 4, after V lost 6 bases and J lost 1 base.

This clone was seen a single time. CDR3 DNA: TGTGCCAGTAGTGCCTCCGGGACTAGCGGGGGGTCAAGCTCCTACGAGCAGTACTTC. This sequence encodes CASSASGTSGGSSSYEQYF. The chain combines TRBV19 with TRBJ2-7; TRBD2 matches at 15 bases. Germline V gives CDR1 LNHDA, CDR2 SQIVND (reference sequence). The CDR3 runs 19 residues. The trim removed 5 bases at V and 0 bases at J, leaving 11 bases unmatched.

The rearrangement uses TRBV18 and TRBJ1-5; D call uncertain. Germline CDR1 KGHSH, CDR2 LQKENI. The CDR3 is made up of 16 amino acids. V lost 6 bases and J 0 bases, leaving 15 bases between the germline ends. CDR3 sequence (DNA): TGTGCCAGCTCCCCCAACGGGGTCCATAGCAATCAGCCCCAGCATTTT. Residues: CASSPNGVHSNQPQHF.

The rearrangement links TRBV18 to TRBJ1-4; 9 bases line up with TRBD1. Germline CDR1 is KGHSH and CDR2 is LQKENI. CDR3 size: 16 residues. V was clipped by 0 bases and J by 5 bases; unmatched bases: 4. Here the CDR3 DNA reads TGTGCCAGCTCACCACCAACAGGGGGCCGAAATGAAAAACTGTTTTTT. It is translated as CASSPPTGGRNEKLFF.

The chain has TRBV28 and TRBJ1-5, with TRBD1 matching 9 bases. Germline V lookup: CDR1 MDHEN, CDR2 SYDVKM. This CDR3 has 18 amino acids. V lost 5 bases, J lost 1 base, and 12 bases stayed unmatched. The CDR3 region is CASSGPGDRGGSNQPQHF. The CDR3 nucleotides are TGTGCCAGCAGTGGTCCGGGTGACAGGGGGGGGAGCAATCAGCCCCAGCATTTT.

The rearrangement joins TRBV5-3 to TRBJ1-2, with D possibly TRBD1 on 5 matching bases. TRBV5-3 carries the ORF label, with uncertain function. V lost 4 bases to trimming and J lost 4 bases, with 20 bases between them. CDR3 length equals 16 residues. The CDR3 is CARSRFRAIRGYGYTF. In DNA, the CDR3 is TGTGCCAGAAGCAGATTCCGGGCCATAAGGGGCTATGGCTACACCTTC.

CDR3 loop: CASSYSRIGGETQYF. CDR3 DNA: TGTGCCAGCAGTTACTCTAGGATTGGGGGGGAGACCCAGTACTTC. This rearrangement joins TRBV6-2 or TRBV6-3 to TRBJ2-5; possibly TRBD2 for D (6 bases). There are 15 residues in the CDR3. CDR1 MNHEY and CDR2 SVGEGT come from the germline V gene. Trimming removed 0 bases at V and 5 bases at J, with 13 bases between.

This chain joins TRBV7-3 and TRBJ1-1; D is undetermined. CDR3 length equals 14 residues. Germline V gives CDR1 SGHTA, CDR2 FQGTGA. Trimming took 2 bases from V and 0 from J, leaving 7 bases between them. The CDR3 loop is CASSLEGLNTEAFF. The CDR3 DNA sequence: TGTGCCAGCAGCTTAGAGGGCTTGAACACTGAAGCTTTCTTT. Based on the CDR3 plus reference TRBV7-3 and TRBJ1-1, the full variable domain is GAGVSQTPSNKVTEKGKYVELRCDPISGHTALYWYRQSLGQGPEFLIYFQGTGAADDSGLPNDRFFAVRPEGSVSTLKIQRTERGDSAVYLCASSLEGLNTEAFFGQGTRLTVV.

This chain uses TRBV9 with TRBJ2-3; TRBD2 matches at 8 bases. The V and J ends lost 3 bases and 1 base, in that order; junction bases with no gene match: 4. The CDR3 covers 15 residues. The germline V gene has CDR1 SGDLS and CDR2 YYNGEE. CDR3 in DNA: TGTGCCAGCAGCGCGGGGGGGCGGGGCACAGATACGCAGTATTTT. As protein: CASSAGGRGTDTQYF. The variable domain in full, with the rest retrieved from reference TRBV9 and TRBJ2-3, is DSGVTQTPKHLITATGQRVTLRCSPRSGDLSVYWYQQSLDQGLQFLIQYYNGEERAKGNILERFSAQQFPDLHSELNLSSLELGDSALYFCASSAGGRGTDTQYFGPGTRLTVL.

CDR3 in amino acids: CASSRTGSNQPQHF. For the CDR3, the DNA is TGTGCCAGCAGCCGGACAGGGAGCAATCAGCCCCAGCATTTT. V gene TRBV9 combines with J gene TRBJ1-5; TRBD1 matches at 8 bases. This CDR3 contains 14 residues. Germline values: CDR1 SGDLS, CDR2 YYNGEE. With V trimmed by 4 bases and J by 1 base, 1 base remained unmatched.

The chain uses TRBV19 and TRBJ2-3; 7 bases match TRBD1. CDR1 LNHDA and CDR2 SQIVND come from the germline V gene (reference sequence). The J segment lost 9 bases and the V segment lost 2 bases, leaving 14 bases of the junction unmatched. The CDR3 runs 16 residues. CDR3 amino acids: CASSIPRDSKKGTQYF. The CDR3 DNA is TGTGCCAGTAGTATACCCCGGGACAGCAAAAAGGGGACGCAGTATTTT.

This chain links TRBV3-1 (or the pseudogene TRBV3-2) with TRBJ1-2, with D unclear. Per germline, CDR1 LGHDT and CDR2 YNNKEL (reference sequence). This CDR3 has 13 amino acids. Between the trimmed V and J ends, which lost 5 bases and 8 bases, there was a span of 15 bases. In DNA form, the CDR3 reads TGTGCCAGCAGCGAGGGCCAGTCTCGGGGCTACACCTTC. Residues: CASSEGQSRGYTF.

The chain links TRBV23-1 to TRBJ2-7, with D tentatively TRBD1 (6 bases). TRBV23-1 counts as an open reading frame of uncertain function. Trimming pared 8 bases from V and 4 bases from J, leaving 24 bases between. The CDR3 consists of 16 residues. The CDR3 DNA sequence: TGCGCCAGCCCCCATGGAACGGGACATCCATCATACGAGCAGTACGTC. Protein sequence: CASPHGTGHPSYEQYV.

V and J are TRBV2 and TRBJ1-1, with D perhaps matching TRBD1 (6 bases). CDR1 is SNHLY, CDR2 FYNNEI, per germline. V shed 6 bases and J shed 0 bases, with 14 bases lying between them. CDR3 size: 15 residues. CDR3 nucleotides: TGTGCCAGCAGCCGAAAGGGGGTCATGAACACTGAAGCTTTCTTT. Translating it yields CASSRKGVMNTEAFF.

This clone appeared a few times. The chain joins TRBV4-3 to TRBJ2-1; 14 nucleotides align to TRBD2. Germline assignment: CDR1 LGHNA and CDR2 YSLEER. CDR3 length: 15 amino acids. J lost 14 bases, V lost 3 bases, and 9 bases had no gene match. CDR3 in amino acids: CASSQSGTSGRKKFF. The CDR3 DNA sequence: TGCGCCAGCAGCCAGTCCGGGACTAGCGGGAGAAAAAAGTTCTTC.

V gene TRBV7-3 combines with J gene TRBJ2-3, with TRBD2 as a possible D gene (5 bases). Germline V gene data show CDR1 as SGHTA and CDR2 as FQGTGA. The CDR3 extends over 13 amino acids. Trimming took 5 bases from V and 6 from J, leaving 12 bases between them. The CDR3 is CASSIRPGDTQYF. CDR3 sequence (DNA): TGTGCCAGCAGCATCCGACCGGGGGATACGCAGTATTTT.

The chain recombines TRBV5-1 with TRBJ2-2; possibly TRBD2 for D (5 bases). Trimming shortened V by 0 bases and J by 4 bases, and 13 bases separated the two germline ends. The CDR3 loop spans 16 amino acids. The germline CDR1 and CDR2 sequences are SGHRS and YFSETQ. The CDR3 DNA reads TGCGCCAGCAGCTTGGAAGTTCCAGCGGTCACCGGGGAGCTGTTTTTT. Its protein product is CASSLEVPAVTGELFF.